The 20 T cell receptor beta chains below were found in one sample sequenced in a study of blood T cell repertoires in COVID-19 (dated by TCRdb to the early 2020s). Libraries were made using the immunoSEQ multiplex PCR assay. TCRdb provides this immuneACCESS table in a form limited to in-frame rearrangements. Some clones are lacking; in checked studies, under half of them reflect an unresolved V gene, and why the rest are absent is not known. The sample has tens of thousands of clones on record, roughly 79% of them singletons. The ten largest account for 30% to 35% of the sample. Material for sequencing was peripheral blood. Receptors originate from a woman aged 80 or over with acute or convalescent COVID-19.

The chain employs TRBV4-3 and TRBJ2-2; 8 bases agree with TRBD1. CDR1 is LGHNA, CDR2 YSLEER, per germline. The CDR3 length is 18 residues. Unmatched junction bases numbered 7, after V lost 0 bases and J lost 1 base. DNA of the CDR3: TGCGCCAGCAGCCAAGAAATGGGACAGGTCGGGAACACCGGGGAGCTGTTTTTT. It translates to CASSQEMGQVGNTGELFF.

V is TRBV7-9 and J is TRBJ1-1; D gene ambiguous. The CDR3 loop spans 15 amino acids. Germline CDR1 reads SEHNR; CDR2 reads FQNEAQ (reference sequence). Between the trimmed V and J ends, which lost 1 base and 1 base, there was a span of 10 bases. The CDR3 reads CASSLEGRGNTEAFF. The CDR3, as DNA: TGTGCCAGCAGCTTAGAAGGGCGGGGGAACACTGAAGCTTTCTTT.

The chain combines TRBV7-8 with TRBJ2-7, with 10 bases that match TRBD1. The V gene's germline CDR1 is SGHVS and CDR2 FQNEAQ. This CDR3 has 14 amino acids. J was trimmed by 5 bases and V by 3 bases; bases with no gene match: 4. The CDR3 here is CASSFGGTGDEQYF. CDR3 coding DNA: TGTGCCAGCAGCTTTGGCGGGACAGGGGACGAGCAGTACTTC.

V and J are TRBV29-1 and TRBJ2-2; 10 bases match TRBD2. Germline CDR1 reads SQVTM; CDR2 reads ANQGSEA. The CDR3 has 17 amino acids. V was clipped by 5 bases and J by 5 bases; unmatched bases: 14. In DNA form, the CDR3 reads TGCAGCGTTCCCGACCCGAAACTAGCGGGACGAACCGGGGAGCTGTTTTTT. Translated, it gives CSVPDPKLAGRTGELFF.

This clone was recorded a few times. The chain combines TRBV27 with TRBJ1-5; D is possibly TRBD1 (5 bases). V was clipped by 3 bases and J by 4 bases, with 16 bases between them. The CDR3 is 16 residues long. The germline CDR1 and CDR2 sequences are MNHEY and SMNVEV (reference sequence). The CDR3 DNA sequence: TGTGCCAGCAGTTTTAAGCCCCGAGCAGGGAATCAGCCCCAGCATTTT. Translating it yields CASSFKPRAGNQPQHF.

This clone was counted a single time. CDR3 in amino acids: CASSPVAGVLEPQHF. In DNA, the CDR3 is TGCGCCAGCAGTCCTGTGGCAGGGGTCTTGGAGCCCCAGCATTTT. This rearrangement joins TRBV5-1 to TRBJ1-5; possible D gene TRBD1, 6 bases. CDR1 and CDR2 (germline): SGHRS, YFSETQ. V lost 5 bases and J 8 bases, leaving 20 bases between the germline ends. The CDR3 totals 15 residues.

V is TRBV5-1 and J is TRBJ2-2; D remains ambiguous. The germline V gene encodes CDR1 SGHRS and CDR2 YFSETQ. Trimming left V 5 bases short and J 6 bases short, with 8 bases between. The CDR3 runs 12 residues. CDR3 in amino acids: CASRINSGELFF. The CDR3 DNA reads TGCGCCAGCAGGATAAACTCCGGGGAGCTGTTTTTT. Filled out from reference TRBV5-1 and TRBJ2-2, the complete variable domain reads KAGVTQTPRYLIKTRGQQVTLSCSPISGHRSVSWYQQTPGQGLQFLFEYFSETQRNKGNFPGRFSGRQFSNSRSEMNVSTLELGDSALYLCASRINSGELFFGEGSRLTVL.

A remark on this clone: The junction differs from germline at one of its ends, possibly a read error. The V and J genes are TRBV3-1 (or the pseudogene TRBV3-2) and TRBJ1-1, with 10 bases identical to TRBD1. Germline V gives CDR1 LGHDT, CDR2 YNNKEL (reference sequence). The CDR3 has 16 residues. The CDR3 sequence is CASSLHGTGVKTEAFF. The CDR3 nucleotides read TGTGCCAGCAGCCTACACGGGACAGGGGTGAAGACTGAAGCTTTCTTT.

The gene calls are TRBV12-5 and TRBJ2-7, with 7 bases fitting TRBD1. After removal of 6 bases from V and 1 base from J, the junction contained 12 bases not matched to a gene. Germline V CDR1 and CDR2: LGHNT, FRNRAP. The CDR3 is 16 residues long. This CDR3 is CASGAVPRDRSYEQYF. CDR3 bases: TGTGCTAGTGGCGCCGTCCCAAGGGACAGATCCTACGAGCAGTACTTC.

V and J are TRBV24-1 and TRBJ2-2; D is uncertain. Per germline, CDR1 KGHDR and CDR2 SFDVKD. V dropped 3 bases and J dropped 6 bases, with 10 bases sitting between them. The CDR3 has 14 amino acids. In DNA, the CDR3 is TGTGCCACCAGTGATCGACTGGTTCCCGGGGAGCTGTTTTTT. Amino acid sequence: CATSDRLVPGELFF.

The chain couples TRBV5-4 to TRBJ2-1, with 10 positions matching TRBD2. Germline V CDR1 and CDR2: SGHNT, YYREEE (reference sequence). The CDR3 contains 14 residues. With 0 bases clipped from V and 10 bases from J, the junction kept 4 bases outside the gene matches. This CDR3 reads CASSLDLAGEEQFF. The CDR3 DNA reads TGTGCCAGCAGCTTGGATCTAGCGGGAGAAGAGCAGTTCTTC.

The chain is built from TRBV12-3 or TRBV12-4 and TRBJ1-2, with no clear D. This CDR3 is built from 13 residues. Trimming left V 1 base short and J 7 bases short, with 10 bases between. The CDR3 reads CASSLVLLGGYTF. The DNA of the CDR3 is TGTGCCAGCAGTTTAGTTCTACTAGGTGGCTACACCTTC.

CDR3 region: CASSRLAGEYEQYF. In nucleotides, the CDR3 is TGTGCCAGCAGCCGACTAGCGGGGGAATACGAGCAGTACTTC. This sequence joins TRBV7-8 and TRBJ2-7, with 12 bases that match TRBD2. This CDR3 contains 14 residues. Germline V gene lookup returns CDR1 SGHVS and CDR2 FQNEAQ. V dropped 5 bases and J dropped 4; count of bases not matched to a gene: 3.

This chain connects TRBV6-2 or TRBV6-3 to TRBJ2-2; TRBD1 matches at 12 bases. Per the germline V gene, CDR1 is MNHEY and CDR2 is SVGEGT. V gave up 2 bases and J gave up 2 bases; unmatched junction bases: 3. CDR3 length: 17 amino acids. Here the CDR3 reads CASSYRGQGANTGELFF. As DNA, the CDR3 is TGTGCCAGCAGTTACAGGGGACAGGGGGCTAACACCGGGGAGCTGTTTTTT.

The V gene is TRBV10-3, the J gene TRBJ2-1; D is unresolved. CDR1 is ENHRY, CDR2 SYGVKD, per germline. Trimming took 6 bases from V and 10 from J, leaving 16 bases between them. The CDR3 runs to 13 residues. CDR3 coding DNA: TGTGCCATCAGCCCCGGGTCTGCCGAAGAGCAGTTCTTC. It encodes CAISPGSAEEQFF.

The sample holds one count of this clone. The chain joins TRBV19 to TRBJ1-5, with TRBD1 as a possible D gene (5 bases). The length of the CDR3 is 14 residues. Trimming removed 5 bases at V and 5 bases at J, with 13 bases between. Germline assignment: CDR1 LNHDA and CDR2 SQIVND (reference sequence). The CDR3 is CASSSDSYYQPQHF. CDR3 DNA sequence: TGTGCCAGTAGTTCAGACAGCTACTATCAGCCCCAGCATTTT.

The chain combines TRBV6-2 or TRBV6-3 with TRBJ2-5; TRBD1 is a possible D gene (6 bases). CDR1 is MNHEY, CDR2 SVGEGT, per germline. V gave up 5 bases and J gave up 5 bases, with 9 bases separating them. CDR3 length: 12 residues. The CDR3 region is CASSPQGETQYF. The DNA of the CDR3 is TGTGCCAGCAGTCCCCAGGGGGAGACCCAGTACTTC.

This clone was recorded once. This chain's CDR3 is CASSSGTGVKLFF. Here the CDR3 DNA reads TGTGCCAGCAGCTCCGGGACAGGGGTTAAACTGTTTTTT. This sequence joins TRBV6-5 and TRBJ1-4; the match to TRBD1 covers 10 bases. This CDR3 has 13 amino acids. Germline V gene sequence: CDR1 MNHEY, CDR2 SVGAGI. With 6 bases clipped from V and 11 bases from J, the junction kept 6 bases outside the gene matches.

The chain carries TRBV6-1 and TRBJ1-2; D ambiguous. CDR3 size: 14 residues. Trimming removed 1 base from V and 8 bases from J, with 14 bases in between. CDR1 and CDR2 (germline): MNHNS, SASEGT. The CDR3 protein is CASSEGTVEGGYTF. CDR3 nucleotide sequence: TGTGCCAGCAGTGAAGGTACTGTCGAGGGCGGCTACACCTTC.

V is TRBV14 and J is TRBJ1-1; possibly TRBD1 for D (5 bases). V was shortened by 2 bases and J by 2 bases, with 9 bases between the two germline ends. This CDR3 has 14 amino acids. CDR1 and CDR2 (germline): SGHDN, FVKESK. CDR3: CASSQWQGNTEAFF. CDR3 DNA sequence: TGTGCCAGCAGCCAATGGCAGGGTAACACTGAAGCTTTCTTT.